A selection of T cell receptor beta chains follows, all from one sample in a study of technical replicates of blood from several donors. Sequenced by immunoSEQ multiplex PCR; TCRdb stores in-frame clones only, minus some. The table records about 12,000 clones, 85% to 95% of them present only once. Sequences were obtained from PBMCs. These receptors came from a human donor in good health. CDR3s include the opening cysteine and the closing phenylalanine or tryptophan. A D gene is named only where the DNA matches it firmly. Clone size is stated in some rows and not others, as once, few, many or a class when expanded.

>TRBD2|TRBV29-1|TRBJ2-1|NA|15
TGCAGCGTTAGGGTTAGCGGGAGTTCGGGCAATGAGCAGTTCTTC
CSVRVSGSSGNEQFF
>NA|TRBV5-1|TRBJ2-1|NA|19
TGCGCCAGCTTGGCCCAGGGACAATTTACGAAGTATTCCTACAATGAGCAGTTCTTC
CASLAQGQFTKYSYNEQFF
>NA|TRBV19|TRBJ2-5|NA|15
TGTGCCAGTAGTACCAGCGGGCTCGGGTGGGAGACCCAGTACTTC
CASSTSGLGWETQYF
>TRBD2|TRBV11-2|TRBJ2-1|NA|13
TGTGCCAGCAGCCCACCCCTGGAGCGGGGCCAGTTCTTC
CASSPPLERGQFF
>TRBD1|TRBV6-1|TRBJ1-5|NA|14
TGTGCCAGCAGTGAAACAGGGGGCAATCAGCCCCAGCATTTT
CASSETGGNQPQHF
>TRBD1|TRBV11-2|TRBJ2-5|NA|14
TGTGCCAGCGTGCCGGGACAGGGGCAAGAGACCCAGTACTTC
CASVPGQGQETQYF
>TRBD1|TRBV29-1|TRBJ2-3|NA|13
TGCAGCGTTGTACAGGGGAGCACAGATACGCAGTATTTT
CSVVQGSTDTQYF
>TRBD2|TRBV11-3|TRBJ2-1|NA|14
TGTGCCAGCAGCTCGGGACTAGCGTACAATGAGCAGTTCTTC
CASSSGLAYNEQFF
>TRBD1|TRBV27|TRBJ1-4|NA|15
TGTGCCAGCACCACCCTGGGACAGGGCAATGAAAAACTGTTTTTT
CASTTLGQGNEKLFF
>NA|TRBV27|TRBJ1-2|NA|14
TGTGCCAGCAGGGGTCCGGACAGCAACTATGGCTACACCTTC
CASRGPDSNYGYTF
>TRBD1|TRBV11-2|TRBJ2-7|NA|13
TGTGCCAGCAGTAACCGGGACAGGGGTAATGTGTACTTC
CASSNRDRGNVYF
>NA|TRBV5-1|TRBJ1-1|NA|14
TGCGCCAGCAGCTCTATGGGAGGGGACACTGAAGCTTTCTTT
CASSSMGGDTEAFF
>TRBD1|TRBV6-5|TRBJ1-1|few|15
TGTGCCAGCAGTTACAAGGGACAGGGGATTAGTGAAGCTTTCTTT
CASSYKGQGISEAFF
>TRBD2|TRBV5-4|TRBJ2-7|NA|16
TGTGCCATACCGGGACTAGCGGGACCGATCTCCTACGAGCAGTACTTC
CAIPGLAGPISYEQYF
>TRBD1|TRBV5-6|TRBJ2-3|NA|16
TGTGCCAGCAGCCTCCGAGGAGGACAGGGGACAGATACGCAGTATTTT
CASSLRGGQGTDTQYF
>TRBD1|TRBV10-3|TRBJ1-5|NA|16
TGTGCCATCAGTGAGGGACAGGGGGCGCAGGATCAGCCCCAGCATTTT
CAISEGQGAQDQPQHF
>NA|TRBV7-8|TRBJ2-1|NA|15
TGTGCCAGCAGCCCCAGAGGGGGAGGGCCTCAGGAGCAGTTCTTC
CASSPRGGGPQEQFF
>TRBD1|TRBV5-6|TRBJ2-3|NA|15
TGTGCCAGCCTCTCTACAGGGGCCCGCACAGATACGCAGTATTTT
CASLSTGARTDTQYF
>TRBD1|TRBV6-1|TRBJ1-2|NA|16
TGTGCCAGCAGTGAAGCCGGGACAGGGGGTGACTATGGCTACACCTTC
CASSEAGTGGDYGYTF
>NA|TRBV27|TRBJ1-5|NA|13
TGTGCCAGCAGTCCCGCGGCGGCCTGGCCCCAGCATTTT
CASSPAAAWPQHF
>TRBD2|TRBV19|TRBJ2-1|NA|15
TGTGCCAGTAGTATACGGGAGGGACTAGCGGGAATTCGGTTCTTC
CASSIREGLAGIRFF
>NA|TRBV10-3|TRBJ1-5|NA|15
TGTGCCATCAGTGACGGCCAGGTGGATCATCAGCCCCAGCATTTT
CAISDGQVDHQPQHF
>NA|TRBV11-2|TRBJ1-2|NA|14
TGTGCCAGCAGCTTAAGTTCCAGAAACTATGGCTACACCTTC
CASSLSSRNYGYTF
>TRBD2|TRBV19|TRBJ2-3|NA|17
TGTGCCAGTAGTATAGATGGCAGGACTAGGCCCACAGATACGCAGTATTTT
CASSIDGRTRPTDTQYF
>NA|TRBV6-6|TRBJ2-7|NA|14
TGTGCCAGCAAGCGGCGGATACTGACCTACGAGCAGTACTTC
CASKRRILTYEQYF
>NA|TRBV29-1|TRBJ2-5|few|13
TGCAGCGTGATCAATCCCTCAAGCGAGACCCAGTACTTC
CSVINPSSETQYF
>NA|TRBV4-2|TRBJ2-2|NA|14
TGTGCCAGCAGCCAAGAGGGCGAAGCCGGGGAGCTGTTTTTT
CASSQEGEAGELFF
>TRBD1|TRBV4-1|TRBJ1-1|NA|14
TGCGCCAGCATGAGGGACAGGGAAGGGACTGAAGCTTTCTTT
CASMRDREGTEAFF
>NA|TRBV2|TRBJ2-7|once|13
TGTGCCAGCAGTTTACAGGGTCCCTACGAGCAGTACTTC
CASSLQGPYEQYF
>TRBD2|TRBV5-1|TRBJ2-5|NA|16
TGCGCCAGCAGCTTGTGGCGGGAGGGCCCTGAGGAGACCCAGTACTTC
CASSLWREGPEETQYF
>NA|TRBV25-1|TRBJ2-7|NA|15
TGTGCCAGCAGTGCGATGGGGCTGCTCTCCTACGAGCAGTACTTC
CASSAMGLLSYEQYF
>TRBD1|TRBV27|TRBJ1-1|NA|16
TGTGCCAGCAGTTCGGATGGCGGACAGGGGGCTCAGATGGCTTTCTTT
CASSSDGGQGAQMAFF
>TRBD1|TRBV6-1|TRBJ2-1|NA|15
TGTGCCAGCAGTGAGGGACAGGGGGGCTACAATGAGCAGTTCTTC
CASSEGQGGYNEQFF
>NA|TRBV2|TRBJ1-4|NA|16
TGTGCCAGCAGTGGCCGGGGGGGAATAACTAATGAAAAACTGTTTTTT
CASSGRGGITNEKLFF
>NA|TRBV7-9|TRBJ1-5|NA|12
TGTGCCAGCAGCGTAGGGGCTCAGCCCCAGCATTTT
CASSVGAQPQHF
>NA|TRBV15|TRBJ1-3|NA|15
TGTGCCACCAGCAGAGCGACAGGAGCTGGAAACACCATATATTTT
CATSRATGAGNTIYF
>TRBD2|TRBV19|TRBJ2-7|NA|15
TGTGCCAGTAGTCGCTCCGAGCGGGGGATCTACGAGCAGTACTTC
CASSRSERGIYEQYF
>TRBD2|TRBV6-5|TRBJ2-1|NA|15
TGTGCCAGCAGTTTACTAGCGGGAGTATTTGGTGAGCAGTTCTTC
CASSLLAGVFGEQFF
>TRBD1|TRBV18|TRBJ2-5|NA|13
TGTGCCAGCTCACCCCGACAGGGTGAGACCCAGTACTTC
CASSPRQGETQYF
>NA|TRBV19|TRBJ1-5|NA|16
TGTGCCAGTAGTGCCCGGCAGGGTCCTGAGCATCAGCCCCAGCATTTT
CASSARQGPEHQPQHF
>NA|TRBV15|TRBJ1-4|NA|15
TGTGCCACCAGCAGAGCCATTGCAACTAATGAAAAACTGTTTTTT
CATSRAIATNEKLFF
>NA|TRBV7-6|TRBJ2-2|NA|15
TGTGCCAGCAGCTTAAACGGCGGCGACACCGGGGAGCTGTTTTTT
CASSLNGGDTGELFF